This T cell receptor (beta chain) was identified in a study of T cell responses to AZD1222 COVID-19 vaccine. General study findings and limits: Mostly white British, mostly female donors; authors suggested clonal diversity may be underestimated. All repertoire sampling was performed exclusively after the peak T cell response. Only a handful of AZD1222 recipients, several in all, had baseline seropositivity.

The data were produced by immunoSEQ multiplex PCR, yet TCRdb's version contains in-frame clones alone and is incomplete. The data hold about 150,000 clones, with approximately 90% observed a single time. In regard to this clone: Antigen specificity is unknown.

The V segment lost 4 bases and the J segment 2 bases; nucleotides outside the gene matches: 0. CDR3 length: 13 amino acids. Germline lookup yields CDR1 MNHEY and CDR2 SMNVEV (reference sequence). The TCR comes from an adult in good health. This material consisted of peripheral blood, taken on day 0 of AZD1222 vaccination. V gene TRBV27 combines with J gene TRBJ2-5; TRBD1 agrees at 8 bases. The CDR3 DNA follows: TGTGCCAGCAGTTGGGACAGGCAAGAGACCCAGTACTTC. The encoded protein is CASSWDRQETQYF.